This T cell receptor (beta chain) emerged from a study of Ad26.COV2.S vaccination and SARS-CoV-2 variants. Whole-study findings and limits: Vaccinees and placebo recipients showed similar non-spike TCR breadth. Substantial breadth in spike-specific CD8+ and CD4+ T cell responses was reportedly seen after vaccination.

The treatment here: 19 received Ad26.COV2.S at low or high dose, single or two shots; a few received placebo; per-sample allocation not given. All samples were drawn on day 63, counting from the first vaccine or placebo injection. The CDR3 contains 15 residues. Germline V gene data show CDR1 as MDHEN and CDR2 as SYDVKM. Trimming removed 6 bases from V and 10 bases from J; junction bases left unmatched: 10. Comments on this clone: The target antigen is unknown.

The method was immunoSEQ multiplex PCR; TCRdb's version includes in-frame clones alone and lacks a portion of them. The data contain 350,000 to 600,000 clones, 80% to 90% of them singletons. The origin of this receptor is a person between 18 and 65 years old who received the Ad26.COV2.S COVID-19 vaccine or a placebo. The chain links TRBV28 to TRBJ1-6; 9 bases fit TRBD1. The material sequenced was peripheral blood, taken in a trial of Ad26.COV2.S vaccine versus placebo. The CDR3 nucleotides read TGTGCCAGCAGCATCTCTGGACAGGGGCGGTCACCCCTCCACTTT. Residues: CASSISGQGRSPLHF. Looking up the rest from reference TRBV28 and TRBJ1-6 gives the full variable domain: DVKVTQSSRYLVKRTGEKVFLECVQDMDHENMFWYRQDPGLGLRLIYFSYDVKMKEKGDIPEGYSVSREKKERFSLILESASTNQTSMYLCASSISGQGRSPLHFGNGTRLTVT.